These T cell receptor beta chains were read from a single sample in a study of CD8+ T cells in alopecia areata. The method was immunoSEQ multiplex PCR; TCRdb's version includes in-frame clones alone and lacks a portion of them. The sample has fewer than 80,000 clones, roughly 60% seen once. Here the sequenced sample was CD8+ T cells sorted from blood, taken at week 0. All receptors come from a human donor with alopecia areata. The CDR3 runs from the conserved cysteine through the conserved F or W. The D gene is left open where the match is weak. Clone size is not always given. Where it is, it says once, few, many or a class for expanded clones.

once	TRBV30	TRBJ1-5	NA	CAWSWVGGNQPQHF	TGTGCCTGGAGTTGGGTAGGAGGGAATCAGCCCCAGCATTTT
NA	TRBV30	TRBJ1-4	NA	CAWSVNGVEKLFF	TGTGCCTGGAGTGTAAACGGGGTTGAAAAACTGTTTTTT
NA	TRBV25-1	TRBJ1-5	TRBD1	CASSSGGRNQPQHF	TGTGCCAGCAGCTCAGGGGGGCGCAATCAGCCCCAGCATTTT
NA	TRBV9	TRBJ2-5	NA	CASSGRLRVGERETQYF	TGTGCCAGCAGCGGACGTTTGAGGGTCGGGGAAAGAGAGACCCAGTACTTC
few	TRBV15	TRBJ1-5	TRBD1	CATSRDRTGDQPQHF	TGTGCCACCAGCAGAGATAGGACAGGGGATCAGCCCCAGCATTTT
NA	TRBV29-1	TRBJ1-2	NA	CSVVGQNYGYTF	TGCAGCGTTGTTGGGCAGAACTATGGCTACACCTTC
NA	TRBV7-2	TRBJ2-1	TRBD2	CASSLPGLVSDEQFF	TGTGCCAGCAGCTTACCAGGACTAGTTTCCGATGAGCAGTTCTTC
few	TRBV19	TRBJ1-2	NA	CASSMLNYGYTF	TGTGCCAGTAGTATGTTGAACTATGGCTACACCTTC
NA	TRBV27	TRBJ2-5	TRBD2	CASSLLAGVQETQYF	TGTGCCAGCAGCCTCTTAGCGGGAGTCCAAGAGACCCAGTACTTC
NA	TRBV9	TRBJ1-2	NA	CASGAAAYGYTF	TGTGCCAGCGGGGCGGCGGCTTATGGCTACACCTTC
once	TRBV6-5	TRBJ2-7	NA	CASSFSGDTTYEQYF	TGTGCCAGCAGCTTTTCCGGGGATACAACCTACGAGCAGTACTTC
NA	TRBV18	TRBJ2-5	NA	CASGFPPEPKETQYF	TGTGCCTCCGGGTTTCCCCCCGAGCCCAAAGAGACCCAGTACTTC
NA	TRBV5-6	TRBJ2-2	TRBD2	CASSLKGLAGATGELFF	TGTGCCAGCAGCTTGAAAGGACTAGCGGGAGCCACCGGGGAGCTGTTTTTT
NA	TRBV7-2	TRBJ2-3	NA	CASSLFSGRGDGATQYF	TGTGCCAGCAGCTTATTCTCGGGCAGGGGTGATGGAGCTACGCAGTATTTT
NA	TRBV6-1	TRBJ1-2	NA	CASSDFQGSGYGYTF	TGTGCCAGCAGTGATTTTCAGGGGTCGGGGTATGGCTACACCTTC
few	TRBV7-3	TRBJ1-6	TRBD1	CASSSGQGGHSPLHF	TGTGCCAGCAGCTCGGGACAGGGCGGTCATTCACCCCTCCACTTT
NA	TRBV6-4	TRBJ2-5	TRBD1	CASSLQGGEQETQYF	TGTGCCAGCAGTCTACAGGGGGGAGAACAAGAGACCCAGTACTTC
once	TRBV27	TRBJ1-2	NA	CASSPKTRGYGYTF	TGTGCCAGCAGTCCCAAGACCCGCGGCTATGGCTACACCTTC
NA	TRBV15	TRBJ2-3	NA	CATSSNRQTYTDTQYF	TGTGCCACCAGCAGCAATAGACAAACGTACACAGATACGCAGTATTTT
NA	TRBV13	TRBJ1-5	NA	CASSFLRGGQPQHF	TGTGCCAGCAGCTTCTTGAGGGGAGGCCAGCCCCAGCATTTT
few	TRBV13	TRBJ1-2	NA	CASSWTETHYGYTF	TGTGCCAGCAGCTGGACGGAGACTCACTATGGCTACACCTTC
few	TRBV7-9	TRBJ2-1	TRBD2	CASSVLAGALNYNEQFF	TGTGCCAGCAGCGTACTAGCGGGAGCCTTAAATTACAATGAGCAGTTCTTC
NA	TRBV5-1	TRBJ2-1	NA	CASSPGESSYNEQFF	TGCGCCAGCAGCCCAGGGGAAAGCTCCTACAATGAGCAGTTCTTC
once	TRBV2	TRBJ2-4	TRBD2	CASRGGADSTKNIQYF	TGTGCCAGCAGGGGAGGGGCCGATAGCACCAAAAACATTCAGTACTTC
NA	TRBV27	TRBJ1-2	NA	CASSLKGLGRYGYTF	TGTGCCAGCAGTTTAAAGGGACTCGGGCGGTATGGCTACACCTTC
once	TRBV19	TRBJ1-2	NA	CASSIGRGYTF	TGTGCCAGTAGTATTGGGCGTGGCTACACCTTC